Here is one T cell receptor (beta chain) with its context. Its antigen is currently unknown. Deep level was the assay's run setting. Profiling relied on immunoSEQ multiplex PCR, and the TCRdb table lists in-frame clones only, not all of them. The sample yields about 490,000 clones, about 84% seen once. The data derive from a study of shared clonotypes between healthy human individuals. Study-wide context: Donor ages ranged 18 to 49 years: a couple of women, a few men. General observations from the study: It was the few donors that limited the genetic and exposure-history diversity represented.

The donors, all of them Caucasian adults, lived in Nashville, Tennessee. The germline V and J ends were trimmed by 6 bases and 4 bases, with 16 bases remaining between them. In germline, CDR1 is MNHEY, CDR2 SMNVEV (reference sequence). The CDR3 is made up of 15 amino acids. Sequencing was done on a sample of PBMCs. The chain employs TRBV27 and TRBJ1-5, with D hard to call. This sequence was found in a woman aged 40-49 years in good health. Some clones in this sample may be carry-over from other donors' samples. CDR3 nucleotide sequence: TGTGCCAGCAGCCCCTCGGGAATTCGAAATCAGCCCCAGCATTTT. Its protein is CASSPSGIRNQPQHF.